This T cell receptor beta chain was identified during a study of blood T cell repertoires in COVID-19. With 1 base removed from V and 3 bases from J, the gap between germline ends came to 9 bases. The CDR3 length is 14 residues. The germline gives CDR1 SEHNR, CDR2 FQNEAQ (reference sequence). The method was immunoSEQ multiplex PCR; TCRdb's version includes in-frame clones alone and lacks a portion of them. The table records a few hundred thousand clones, more than 85% of them present only once. This TCR was sampled from a woman aged 25 to 39 who had recovered from COVID-19. The V and J genes are TRBV7-9 and TRBJ1-2; D might be TRBD1 (5 bases). The sample comprised PBMCs or T cells enriched from blood (not recorded which). This CDR3 is CASSLDFRDYGYTF. CDR3 DNA: TGTGCCAGCAGCTTAGATTTCAGGGACTATGGCTACACCTTC.